The source of this TCR beta chain is a study of blood T cell repertoires in COVID-19. At the level of the study: Samples of COVID-19 (acute and convalescent) were obtained from the United States, Italy and Spain. The analysed material was cDNA or gDNA that came from T cells, B-cell-depleted T cells, or PBMCs.

Method: immunoSEQ multiplex PCR; TCRdb's copy keeps in-frame clones and lacks some. Of about 93,000 clones in the sample, roughly 90% were seen once. V lost 5 bases and J lost 6, with 13 bases in between. CDR3 length equals 13 residues. Germline assignment: CDR1 MDHEN and CDR2 SYDVKM. The TCR comes from a human donor with active COVID-19. The donor label of this sample is uncertain. This sequence joins TRBV28 and TRBJ1-2; unclear D gene. The specimen sequenced was peripheral blood. The CDR3 DNA sequence: TGTGCCAGCAGTCATACCCGGGGAGATGGCTACACCTTC. Amino acids: CASSHTRGDGYTF.